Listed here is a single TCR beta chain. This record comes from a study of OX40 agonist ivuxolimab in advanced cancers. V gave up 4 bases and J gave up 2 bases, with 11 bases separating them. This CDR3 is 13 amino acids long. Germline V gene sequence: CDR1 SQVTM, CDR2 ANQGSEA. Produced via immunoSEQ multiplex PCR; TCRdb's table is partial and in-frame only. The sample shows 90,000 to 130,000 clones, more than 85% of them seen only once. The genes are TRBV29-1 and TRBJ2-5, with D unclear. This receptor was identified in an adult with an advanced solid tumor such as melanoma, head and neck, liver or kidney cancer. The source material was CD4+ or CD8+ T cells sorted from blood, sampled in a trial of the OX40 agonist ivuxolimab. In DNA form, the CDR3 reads TGCAGCGTTGCCCGGGCGCAGCAAGAGACCCAGTACTTC. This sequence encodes CSVARAQQETQYF.